This T cell receptor beta chain was recovered during a study of blood T cell repertoires in COVID-19. Study-level background: Specimens from acute and convalescent COVID-19 originated in the United States, Italy and Spain.

Some clones are missing from TCRdb's copy, which holds only in-frame ones; the method was immunoSEQ multiplex PCR. The repertoire holds roughly 120,000 clones, with under 80% as singletons. V lost 4 bases and J lost 5; bases outside the gene matches: 5. The germline V gene encodes CDR1 SQVTM and CDR2 ANQGSEA. CDR3 size: 14 residues. This TCR was recovered from a man aged 50 to 59 with acute or convalescent COVID-19. The rearrangement links TRBV29-1 to TRBJ2-3; 11 bases fit TRBD2. The source material was peripheral blood. The CDR3 reads CSVVAGGPVDTQYF. The CDR3 bases are TGCAGCGTTGTAGCGGGGGGGCCTGTAGATACGCAGTATTTT.